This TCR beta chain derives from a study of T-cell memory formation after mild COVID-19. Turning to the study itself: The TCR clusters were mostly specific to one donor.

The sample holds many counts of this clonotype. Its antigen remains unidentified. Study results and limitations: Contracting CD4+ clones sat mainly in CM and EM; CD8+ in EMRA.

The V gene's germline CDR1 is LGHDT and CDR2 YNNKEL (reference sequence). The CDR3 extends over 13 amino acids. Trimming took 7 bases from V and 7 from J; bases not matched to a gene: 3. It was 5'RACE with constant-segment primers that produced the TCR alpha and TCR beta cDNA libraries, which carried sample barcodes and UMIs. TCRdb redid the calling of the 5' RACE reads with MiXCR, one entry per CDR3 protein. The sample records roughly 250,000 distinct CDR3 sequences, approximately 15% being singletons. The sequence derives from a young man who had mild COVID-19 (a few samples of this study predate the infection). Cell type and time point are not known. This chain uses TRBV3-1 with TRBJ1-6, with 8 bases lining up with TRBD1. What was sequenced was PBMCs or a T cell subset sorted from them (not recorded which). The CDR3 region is CASTGQGNSPLHF. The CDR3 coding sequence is TGTGCCAGCACCGGACAGGGCAATTCACCCCTCCACTTT.